These 9 T cell receptor beta chains originate from one sample sequenced in a study of T-cell reconstitution after alpha-beta-depleted transplantation in children. Unique molecular identifiers featured in how the TCRbeta library was prepared. One entry per CDR3 protein results from TCRdb running MiXCR on the PCR reads. The data contain 200,000 to 250,000 distinct CDR3 sequences, approximately 11% of them singletons. Here the sequenced sample was PBMCs, taken before TCRalphabeta/CD19-depleted stem cell transplant. The source is a child under two years old with acute myeloid leukemia, due to receive a stem cell transplant.

This clonotype appeared many times. This chain connects TRBV5-1 to TRBJ1-5; 7 bases line up with TRBD1. The CDR3 runs to 15 residues. Germline trimming cut 0 bases from V and 6 bases from J; bases unmatched to any gene: 6. Germline V CDR1 and CDR2: SGHRS, YFSETQ. Here the CDR3 reads CASSLGQGFGQPQHF. The CDR3 DNA is TGCGCCAGCAGCTTGGGACAGGGTTTCGGTCAGCCCCAGCATTTT.

This clonotype came up many times. The V call is TRBV5-1, the J call TRBJ2-1; D unresolved. The length of the CDR3 is 13 residues. Trimming pared 1 base from V and 9 bases from J, leaving 11 bases between. The germline gives CDR1 SGHRS, CDR2 YFSETQ. CDR3 nucleotide sequence: TGCGCCAGCAGCTTGAGTGGTTTTGCTGAGCAGTTCTTC. This translates into CASSLSGFAEQFF.

In this sample, this clonotype turned up many times. The chain recombines TRBV6-2 or TRBV6-3 with TRBJ2-5; 7 nucleotides align to TRBD2. Germline V gene sequence: CDR1 MNHEY, CDR2 SVGEGT. This CDR3 has 14 amino acids. Trimming took 5 bases from V and 2 from J; bases not matched to a gene: 5. CDR3 region: CASSALAEQETQYF. CDR3 nucleotides: TGTGCCAGCAGTGCGCTAGCGGAACAAGAGACCCAGTACTTC.

The sample holds many counts of this clonotype. The rearrangement uses TRBV12-3 or TRBV12-4 and TRBJ2-7; TRBD2 matches 11 bases. The V segment lost 1 base and the J segment 0 bases; nucleotides outside the gene matches: 5. This CDR3 has 17 residues. The CDR3 loop is CASSLGLAGPFSYEQYF. The CDR3 region has the DNA TGTGCCAGCAGTTTAGGACTAGCGGGACCGTTCTCCTACGAGCAGTACTTC.

Notes on this clonotype: It may be a read error: a sequence one base away is much more abundant. The chain joins TRBV10-3 to TRBJ2-3; D is ambiguous. Looked up from germline, CDR1 is ENHRY and CDR2 is SYGVKD. The CDR3 is made up of 13 amino acids. Trimming shortened V by 4 bases and J by 4 bases, and 9 bases separated the two germline ends. CDR3 coding DNA: TGTGCCATCAGTGGGCCCCGCGCAGATACGCAGTATTTT. Amino acid sequence: CAISGPRADTQYF.

This clonotype was counted many times. The chain joins TRBV28 to TRBJ2-7, with 12 bases fitting TRBD2. The CDR3 length is 15 residues. J was trimmed by 1 base and V by 6 bases; bases with no gene match: 4. CDR1 and CDR2 (germline): MDHEN, SYDVKM. For the CDR3, the DNA is TGTGCCAGCAGAAGACTAGCGGGAGCGTCCTACGAGCAGTACTTC. Its protein product is CASRRLAGASYEQYF. Full variable domain (rest looked up from reference TRBV28 and TRBJ2-7): DVKVTQSSRYLVKRTGEKVFLECVQDMDHENMFWYRQDPGLGLRLIYFSYDVKMKEKGDIPEGYSVSREKKERFSLILESASTNQTSMYLCASRRLAGASYEQYFGPGTRLTVT.

The CDR3 loop reads CASGFGTDKNIQYF. Here the CDR3 DNA reads TGCGCCAGCGGTTTTGGGACAGACAAAAACATTCAGTACTTC. This chain joins TRBV5-1 and TRBJ2-4, with 7 bases identical to TRBD1. This CDR3 contains 14 residues. Germline V gene lookup returns CDR1 SGHRS and CDR2 YFSETQ. V dropped 7 bases and J dropped 3; count of bases not matched to a gene: 7.

This clonotype was seen many times. V and J are TRBV12-3 or TRBV12-4 and TRBJ2-2, with 8 nucleotides matching TRBD1. V gave up 5 bases and J gave up 5 bases; unmatched junction bases: 4. This CDR3 spans 14 amino acids. The CDR3 protein is CASSHGQGTGELFF. DNA for the CDR3: TGTGCCAGCAGTCACGGACAGGGTACCGGGGAGCTGTTTTTT.

This chain links TRBV3-1 with TRBJ2-7; D is unclear. This CDR3 region has 13 residues. Trimming left V 3 bases short and J 2 bases short, with 8 bases between. The germline gives CDR1 LGHDT, CDR2 YNNKEL (reference sequence). CDR3 sequence: CASSHPGPYEQYF. The CDR3 DNA reads TGTGCCAGCAGCCACCCGGGCCCCTACGAGCAGTACTTC.